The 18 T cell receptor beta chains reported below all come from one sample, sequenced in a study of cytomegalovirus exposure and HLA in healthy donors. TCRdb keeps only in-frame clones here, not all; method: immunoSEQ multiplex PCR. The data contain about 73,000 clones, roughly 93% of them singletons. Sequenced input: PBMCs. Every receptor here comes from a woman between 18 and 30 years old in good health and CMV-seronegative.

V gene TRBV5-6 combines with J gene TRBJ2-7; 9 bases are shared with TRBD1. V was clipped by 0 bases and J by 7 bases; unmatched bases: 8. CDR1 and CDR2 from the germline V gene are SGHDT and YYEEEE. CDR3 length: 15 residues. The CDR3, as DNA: TGTGCCAGCAGCTTGGGAAACAGAGGGACAGGGGAGCAGTACTTC. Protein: CASSLGNRGTGEQYF.

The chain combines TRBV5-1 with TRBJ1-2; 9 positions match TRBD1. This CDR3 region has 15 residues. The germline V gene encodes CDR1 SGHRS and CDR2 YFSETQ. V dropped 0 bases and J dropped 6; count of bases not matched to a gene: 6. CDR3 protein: CASSLADRGVDGYTF. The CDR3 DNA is TGCGCCAGCAGCTTGGCCGACAGGGGGGTCGATGGCTACACCTTC.

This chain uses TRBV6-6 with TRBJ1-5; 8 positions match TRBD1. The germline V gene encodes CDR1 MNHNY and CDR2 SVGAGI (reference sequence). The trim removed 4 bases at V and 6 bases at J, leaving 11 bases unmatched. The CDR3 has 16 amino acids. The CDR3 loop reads CASSSAIGQGGQPQHF. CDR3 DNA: TGTGCCAGCAGTTCAGCAATTGGACAGGGCGGTCAGCCCCAGCATTTT.

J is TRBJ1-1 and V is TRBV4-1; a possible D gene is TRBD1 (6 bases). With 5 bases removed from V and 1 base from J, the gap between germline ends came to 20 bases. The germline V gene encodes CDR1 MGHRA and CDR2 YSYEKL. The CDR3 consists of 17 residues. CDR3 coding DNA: TGCGCCAGCAGCGGGAGGGGGATGTCGCAGGGGAACACTGAAGCTTTCTTT. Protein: CASSGRGMSQGNTEAFF.

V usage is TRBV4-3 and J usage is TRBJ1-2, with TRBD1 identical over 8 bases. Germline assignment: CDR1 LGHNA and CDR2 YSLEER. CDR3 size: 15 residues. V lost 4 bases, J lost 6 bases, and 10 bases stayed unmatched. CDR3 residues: CASSLRQTGVNGYTF. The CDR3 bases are TGCGCCAGCAGCCTCCGTCAGACAGGGGTCAATGGCTACACCTTC.

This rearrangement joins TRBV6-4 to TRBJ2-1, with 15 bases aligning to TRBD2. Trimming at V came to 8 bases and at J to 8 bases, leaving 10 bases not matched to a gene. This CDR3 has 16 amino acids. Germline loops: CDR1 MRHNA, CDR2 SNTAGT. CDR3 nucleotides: TGTGCCAGCGCCTCCGGGACTAGCGGGGGGATCGATGAGCAGTTCTTC. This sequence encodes CASASGTSGGIDEQFF.

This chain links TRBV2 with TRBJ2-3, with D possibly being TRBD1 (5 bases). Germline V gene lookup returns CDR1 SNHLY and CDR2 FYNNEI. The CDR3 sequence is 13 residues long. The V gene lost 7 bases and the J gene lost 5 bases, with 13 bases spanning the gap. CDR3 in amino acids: CASTDSFIDTQYF. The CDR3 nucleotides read TGTGCCAGCACCGACAGCTTCATAGATACGCAGTATTTT.

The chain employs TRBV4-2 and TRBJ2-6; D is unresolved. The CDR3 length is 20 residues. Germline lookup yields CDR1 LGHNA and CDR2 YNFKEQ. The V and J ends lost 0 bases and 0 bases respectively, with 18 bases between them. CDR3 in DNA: TGTGCCAGCAGCCAAGACCTTCCAAGTCCCTTTAGCTCTGGGGCCAACGTCCTGACTTTC. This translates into CASSQDLPSPFSSGANVLTF.

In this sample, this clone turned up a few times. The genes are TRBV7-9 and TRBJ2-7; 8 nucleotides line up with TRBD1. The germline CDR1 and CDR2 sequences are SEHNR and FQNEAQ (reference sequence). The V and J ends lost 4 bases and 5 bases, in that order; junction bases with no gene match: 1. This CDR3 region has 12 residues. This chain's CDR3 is CASSSTGDEQYF. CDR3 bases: TGTGCCAGCAGCTCGACAGGGGACGAGCAGTACTTC.

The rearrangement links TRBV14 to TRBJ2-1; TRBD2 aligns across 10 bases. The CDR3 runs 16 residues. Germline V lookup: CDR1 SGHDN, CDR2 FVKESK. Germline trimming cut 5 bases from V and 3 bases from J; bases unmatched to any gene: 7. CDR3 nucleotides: TGTGCCAGCAGCAATTGGACTAGCGGACTCTACAATGAGCAGTTCTTC. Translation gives CASSNWTSGLYNEQFF. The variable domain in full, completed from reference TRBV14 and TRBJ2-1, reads EAGVTQFPSHSVIEKGQTVTLRCDPISGHDNLYWYRRVMGKEIKFLLHFVKESKQDESGMPNNRFLAERTGGTYSTLKVQPAELEDSGVYFCASSNWTSGLYNEQFFGPGTRLTVL.

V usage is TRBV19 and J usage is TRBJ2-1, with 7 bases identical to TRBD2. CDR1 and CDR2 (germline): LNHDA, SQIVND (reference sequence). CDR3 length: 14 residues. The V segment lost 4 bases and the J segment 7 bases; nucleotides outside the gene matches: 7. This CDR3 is CASSKTSGINEQFF. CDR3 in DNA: TGTGCCAGTAGTAAGACAAGCGGGATAAATGAGCAGTTCTTC.

Here the CDR3 DNA reads TGTGCCAGCAGAGGACAGGGGAATCAGCCCCAGCATTTT. It yields the protein CASRGQGNQPQHF. The gene calls are TRBV28 and TRBJ1-5, with 9 bases aligning to TRBD1. The trim removed 6 bases at V and 4 bases at J, leaving 1 base unmatched. The CDR3 is 13 amino acids. Germline CDR1 MDHEN, CDR2 SYDVKM.

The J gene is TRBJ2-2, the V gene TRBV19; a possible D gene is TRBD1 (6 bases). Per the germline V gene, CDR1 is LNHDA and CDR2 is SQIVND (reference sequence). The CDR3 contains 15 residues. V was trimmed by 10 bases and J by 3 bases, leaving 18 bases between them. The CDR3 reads CATQPGGRDTGELFF. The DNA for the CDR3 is TGTGCCACCCAACCTGGGGGCCGCGACACCGGGGAGCTGTTTTTT.

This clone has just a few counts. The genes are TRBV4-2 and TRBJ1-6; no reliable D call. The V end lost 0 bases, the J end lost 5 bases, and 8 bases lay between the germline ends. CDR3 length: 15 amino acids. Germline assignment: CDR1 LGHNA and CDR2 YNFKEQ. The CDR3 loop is CASSQDTQNNSPLHF. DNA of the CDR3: TGTGCCAGCAGCCAAGATACACAGAATAATTCACCCCTCCACTTT.

The CDR3 is CASAGGETYEQYF. The DNA of the CDR3 is TGTGCCAGCGCAGGGGGCGAGACCTACGAGCAGTACTTC. V is TRBV6-4 and J is TRBJ2-7; 8 nucleotides match TRBD1. V shed 8 bases, J shed 2 bases, and the junction held 5 bases outside the gene matches. Germline V gene lookup returns CDR1 MRHNA and CDR2 SNTAGT. The CDR3 is made up of 13 amino acids.

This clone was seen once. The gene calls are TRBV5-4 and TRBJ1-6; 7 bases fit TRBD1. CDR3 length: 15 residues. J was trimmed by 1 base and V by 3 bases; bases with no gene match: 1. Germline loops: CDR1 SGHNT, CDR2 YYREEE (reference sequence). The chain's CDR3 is CASSWDSSYNSPLHF. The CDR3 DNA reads TGTGCCAGCAGCTGGGACAGTTCCTATAATTCACCCCTCCACTTT.

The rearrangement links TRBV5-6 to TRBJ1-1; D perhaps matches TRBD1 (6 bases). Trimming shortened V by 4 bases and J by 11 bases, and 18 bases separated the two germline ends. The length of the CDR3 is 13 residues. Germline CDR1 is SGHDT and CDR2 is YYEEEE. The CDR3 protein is CASSRRRGAGAFF. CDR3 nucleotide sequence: TGTGCCAGCAGCCGTCGACGGGGGGCAGGTGCTTTCTTT.

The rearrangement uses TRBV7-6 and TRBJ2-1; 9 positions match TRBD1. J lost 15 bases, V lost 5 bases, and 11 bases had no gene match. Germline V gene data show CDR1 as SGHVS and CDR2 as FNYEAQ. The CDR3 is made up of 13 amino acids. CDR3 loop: CASSAGRDRAGFF. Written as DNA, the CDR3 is TGTGCCAGCAGCGCTGGCAGGGACAGGGCGGGGTTCTTC. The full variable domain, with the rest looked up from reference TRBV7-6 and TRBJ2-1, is GAGVSQSPRYKVTKRGQDVALRCDPISGHVSLYWYRQALGQGPEFLTYFNYEAQQDKSGLPNDRFSAERPEGSISTLTIQRTEQRDSAMYRCASSAGRDRAGFFGPGTRLTVL.